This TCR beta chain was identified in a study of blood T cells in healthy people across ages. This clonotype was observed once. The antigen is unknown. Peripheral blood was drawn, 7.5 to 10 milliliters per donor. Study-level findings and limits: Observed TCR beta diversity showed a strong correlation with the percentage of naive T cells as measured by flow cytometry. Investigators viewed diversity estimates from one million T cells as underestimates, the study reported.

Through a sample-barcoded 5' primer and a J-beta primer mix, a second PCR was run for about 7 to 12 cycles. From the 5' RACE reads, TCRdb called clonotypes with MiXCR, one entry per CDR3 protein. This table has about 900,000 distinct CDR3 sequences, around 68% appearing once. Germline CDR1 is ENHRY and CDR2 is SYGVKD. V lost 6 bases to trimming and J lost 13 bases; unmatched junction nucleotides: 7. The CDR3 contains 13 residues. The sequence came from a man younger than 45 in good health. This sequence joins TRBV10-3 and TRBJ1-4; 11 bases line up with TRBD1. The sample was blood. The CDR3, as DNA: TGTGCCATCAGGATGGGACAGGGGGAAGGACTGTTTTTT. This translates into CAIRMGQGEGLFF.